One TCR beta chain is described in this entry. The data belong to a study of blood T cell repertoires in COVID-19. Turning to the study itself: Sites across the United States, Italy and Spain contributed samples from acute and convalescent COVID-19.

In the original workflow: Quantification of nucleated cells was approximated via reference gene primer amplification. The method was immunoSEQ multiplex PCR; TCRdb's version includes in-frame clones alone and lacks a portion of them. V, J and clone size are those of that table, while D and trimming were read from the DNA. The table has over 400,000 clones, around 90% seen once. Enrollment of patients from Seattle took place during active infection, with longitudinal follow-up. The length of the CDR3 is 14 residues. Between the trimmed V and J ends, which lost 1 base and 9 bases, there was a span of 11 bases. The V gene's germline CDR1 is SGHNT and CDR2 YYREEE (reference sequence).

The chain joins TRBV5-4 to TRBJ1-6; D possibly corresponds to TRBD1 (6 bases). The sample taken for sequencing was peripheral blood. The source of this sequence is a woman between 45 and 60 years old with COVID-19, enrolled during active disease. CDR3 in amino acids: CASSLKGGGSPLHF. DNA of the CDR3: TGTGCCAGCAGCTTGAAGGGGGGGGGTTCACCCCTCCACTTT.